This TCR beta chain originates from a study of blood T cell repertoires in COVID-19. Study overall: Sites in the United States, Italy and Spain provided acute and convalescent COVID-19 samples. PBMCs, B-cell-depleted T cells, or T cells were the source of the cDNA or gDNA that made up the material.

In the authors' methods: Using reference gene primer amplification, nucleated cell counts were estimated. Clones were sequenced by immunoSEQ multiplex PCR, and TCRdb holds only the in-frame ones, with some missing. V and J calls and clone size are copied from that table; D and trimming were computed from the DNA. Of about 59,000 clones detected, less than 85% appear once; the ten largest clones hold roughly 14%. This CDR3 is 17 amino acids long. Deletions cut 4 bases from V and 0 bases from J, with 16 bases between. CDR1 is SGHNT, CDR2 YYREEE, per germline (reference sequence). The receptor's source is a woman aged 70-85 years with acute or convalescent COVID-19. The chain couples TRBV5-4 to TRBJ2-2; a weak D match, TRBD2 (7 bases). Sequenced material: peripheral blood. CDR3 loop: CASSPGGGVANTGELFF. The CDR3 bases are TGTGCCAGCAGCCCCGGAGGGGGGGTAGCGAACACCGGGGAGCTGTTTTTT.